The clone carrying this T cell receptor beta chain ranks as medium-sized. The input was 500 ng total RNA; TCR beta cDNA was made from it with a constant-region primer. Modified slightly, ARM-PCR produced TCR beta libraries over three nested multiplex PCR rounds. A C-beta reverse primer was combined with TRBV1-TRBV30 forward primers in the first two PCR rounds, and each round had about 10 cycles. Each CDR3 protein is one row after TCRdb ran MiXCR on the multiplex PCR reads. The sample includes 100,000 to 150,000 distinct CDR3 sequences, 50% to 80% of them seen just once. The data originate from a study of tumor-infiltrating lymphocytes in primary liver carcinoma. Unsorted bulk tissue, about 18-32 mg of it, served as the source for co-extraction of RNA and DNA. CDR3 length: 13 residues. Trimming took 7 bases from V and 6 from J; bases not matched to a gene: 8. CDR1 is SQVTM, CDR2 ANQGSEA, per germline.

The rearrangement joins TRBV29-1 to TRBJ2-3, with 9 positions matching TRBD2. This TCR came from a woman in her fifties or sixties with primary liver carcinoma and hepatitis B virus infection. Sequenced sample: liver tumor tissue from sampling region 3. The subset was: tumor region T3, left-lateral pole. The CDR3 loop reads CSATSGLGDTQYF. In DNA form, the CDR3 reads TGCAGCGCCACTAGCGGGTTGGGGGATACGCAGTATTTT.